This passage covers 5 T cell receptor beta chains from one sample sequenced in a study of beta chain features in type 1 diabetes. As every portion of the isolated RNA was reverse transcribed, the sequencing read expressed TCRB transcripts. Produced via immunoSEQ multiplex PCR; TCRdb's table is partial and in-frame only. This table holds just over 600,000 clones, about a sixth found once. The sample comprised naive CD4+ T cells from blood. The source of these receptors is a man aged 18 to 29 in good health.

This chain connects TRBV11-2 to TRBJ2-7; D may be TRBD2 (6 bases). Germline CDR1 SGHAT, CDR2 FQNNGV. Trimming took off 10 bases at V and 3 bases at J, with 22 bases between the two ends. This CDR3 region has 15 residues. The CDR3 is CATYSRRGRGYEQYF. The CDR3 DNA is TGTGCCACCTATTCGAGGCGGGGTAGGGGCTACGAGCAGTACTTC.

V and J are TRBV2 and TRBJ2-7, with 8 bases identical to TRBD2. J was trimmed by 7 bases and V by 2 bases; bases with no gene match: 7. Germline V gene data show CDR1 as SNHLY and CDR2 as FYNNEI. This CDR3 region has 14 residues. This chain's CDR3 is CASSEQRERREQYF. CDR3 DNA sequence: TGTGCCAGCAGTGAACAGCGGGAGAGAAGGGAGCAGTACTTC.

Worth noting for this clone: Other DNA sequences in the sample encode the same CDR3. This chain connects TRBV19 to TRBJ1-1, with 7 positions matching TRBD1. Germline CDR1 is LNHDA and CDR2 is SQIVND (reference sequence). CDR3 length: 13 amino acids. J lost 5 bases, V lost 4 bases, and 4 bases had no gene match. The chain's CDR3 is CASSTDRDTEAFF. The CDR3 DNA follows: TGTGCCAGTAGTACAGACAGGGATACTGAAGCTTTCTTT.

V gene TRBV28 combines with J gene TRBJ1-4; D is undetermined. The V end lost 2 bases, the J end lost 5 bases, and 0 bases lay between the germline ends. CDR1 and CDR2 (germline): MDHEN, SYDVKM. The CDR3 has 11 amino acids. CDR3 DNA sequence: TGTGCCAGCAGTTTAAATGAAAAACTGTTTTTT. Protein sequence: CASSLNEKLFF.

This chain uses TRBV5-1 with TRBJ2-1, with TRBD2 matching over 7 bases. V dropped 2 bases and J dropped 9; count of bases not matched to a gene: 8. Germline lookup yields CDR1 SGHRS and CDR2 YFSETQ. There are 14 residues in the CDR3. The CDR3 DNA is TGCGCCAGCAGCTTAGGCTGGGAGGGACTTGAGCAGTTCTTC. It yields the protein CASSLGWEGLEQFF.